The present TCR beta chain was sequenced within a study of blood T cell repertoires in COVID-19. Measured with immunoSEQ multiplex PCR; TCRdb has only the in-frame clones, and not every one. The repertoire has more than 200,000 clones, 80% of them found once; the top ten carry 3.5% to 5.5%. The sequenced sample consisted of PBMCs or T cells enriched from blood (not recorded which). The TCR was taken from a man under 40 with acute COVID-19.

CDR3 sequence reads: CASSLTGFGQSTEAFF. CDR3 coding DNA: TGCGCCAGCAGCCTAACGGGTTTCGGCCAGAGCACTGAAGCTTTCTTT. The chain combines TRBV5-1 with TRBJ1-1, with D hard to call. CDR1 SGHRS and CDR2 YFSETQ come from the germline V gene. The CDR3 sequence is 16 residues long. Between the trimmed V and J ends, which lost 4 bases and 4 bases, there was a span of 20 bases.